These 3 T cell receptor beta chains came from one sample sequenced in a study of blood T cell repertoires in COVID-19. Sequencing was performed with immunoSEQ multiplex PCR; in TCRdb, only in-frame clones are kept and a portion is missing. The table lists roughly 180,000 clones, about 86% of them singletons. The sequencing sample was made of peripheral blood. The receptors stem from a man aged 60-69 years with acute or convalescent COVID-19.

This chain links TRBV5-1 with TRBJ2-2; no definite D call. The germline V and J ends were trimmed by 5 bases and 0 bases, with 8 bases remaining between them. CDR3 length: 14 residues. CDR1 SGHRS and CDR2 YFSETQ come from the germline V gene. CDR3 residues: CASRTEPNTGELFF. CDR3 coding DNA: TGCGCCAGCAGAACGGAGCCGAACACCGGGGAGCTGTTTTTT.

In this sample, this clone turned up a few times. The V gene is TRBV5-1, the J gene TRBJ1-4; no clear D. From germline, CDR1 is SGHRS and CDR2 YFSETQ. The V gene lost 2 bases and the J gene lost 7 bases, with 12 bases spanning the gap. The CDR3 sequence is 14 residues long. The CDR3 DNA follows: TGCGCCAGCAGCTTTGGGTCCCGCGGTGAAAAACTGTTTTTT. Amino acid sequence: CASSFGSRGEKLFF.

The chain recombines TRBV2 with TRBJ2-6, with TRBD1 as a possible D gene (6 bases). Germline V CDR1 and CDR2: SNHLY, FYNNEI. The V end was cut by 1 base, the J end by 6 bases, with 13 bases between. The CDR3 runs 16 residues. The CDR3 DNA follows: TGTGCCAGCAGTGAAGAGGCAGGGGCGGCGGCCAACGTCCTGACTTTC. This codes for CASSEEAGAAANVLTF.